There are many counts of the clone carrying this TCR beta chain. The antigen is not known. V lost 3 bases, J lost 1 base, and 5 bases stayed unmatched. The CDR3 has 15 residues. Looked up from germline, CDR1 is SEHNR and CDR2 is FQNEAQ (reference sequence). The source of the sample is a study of early T cells in non-severe SARS-CoV-2 infection. Across the whole study: The chains were unpaired, and the sequenced material was bulk RNA from unsorted whole blood. Study-level results: VDJdb-based matching was biased toward anti-spike CD8 responses and missed private and CD4 specificities.

The TCR library protocol was used to attach unique molecular identifiers. These identifiers were attached to individual cDNA molecules. TCRdb fed the 5' RACE reads into MiXCR, producing one record per CDR3 protein. Of 55,000 to 75,000 distinct CDR3 sequences listed, roughly 8.4% were seen once; the top ten hold around 3.4%. The gene calls are TRBV7-9 and TRBJ2-7; 8 bases fit TRBD2. The sequencing sample was made of whole blood. The receptor was derived from an adult who was a healthcare worker with PCR-confirmed SARS-CoV-2 infection or an uninfected control (not recorded which). The CDR3 region has the DNA TGTGCCAGCAGCTTTCTAGCGGGTCCTTCCTACGAGCAGTACTTC. This codes for CASSFLAGPSYEQYF.